This entry features one T cell receptor (beta chain) sequence. Antigen unknown. This sample was taken from a study of T cell responses to AZD1222 COVID-19 vaccine. Findings and caveats of the study: Reportedly, close to half of spike-specific TCRs are directed against unmutated variant regions. Repertoire sampling happened only post peak T cell response. There were mostly white British donors and more females than males, and clonal diversity was possibly underestimated.

Germline loops: CDR1 MNHEY, CDR2 SMNVEV (reference sequence). The length of the CDR3 is 14 residues. V gave up 5 bases and J gave up 8 bases; unmatched junction bases: 8. Second-dose intervals near 4 or 12 weeks were combined. Libraries were prepared by immunoSEQ multiplex PCR; TCRdb keeps only in-frame clonotypes and omits some of them. The sample includes 90,000 to 120,000 clones, under 95% of them seen just once. This chain joins TRBV27 and TRBJ1-3; 8 nucleotides match TRBD1. The source is an adult who received the AZD1222 COVID-19 vaccine. The sample in question was peripheral blood, obtained 28 days after the second AZD1222 dose. CDR3 sequence reads: CASSAQGAGDTIYF. CDR3 DNA: TGTGCCAGCAGTGCCCAGGGGGCGGGAGACACCATATATTTT.